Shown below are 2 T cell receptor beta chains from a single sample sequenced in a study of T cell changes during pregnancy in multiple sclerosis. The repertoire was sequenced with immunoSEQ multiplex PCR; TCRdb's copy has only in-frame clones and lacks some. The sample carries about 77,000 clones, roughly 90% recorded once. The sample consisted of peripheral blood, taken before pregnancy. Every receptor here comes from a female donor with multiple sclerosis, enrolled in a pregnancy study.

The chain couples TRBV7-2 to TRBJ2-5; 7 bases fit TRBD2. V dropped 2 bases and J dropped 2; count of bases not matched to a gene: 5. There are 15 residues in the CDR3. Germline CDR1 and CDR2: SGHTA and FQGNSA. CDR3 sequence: CASSLNRGEQETQYF. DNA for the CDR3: TGTGCCAGCAGCTTAAATCGGGGGGAACAAGAGACCCAGTACTTC.

This CDR3 is CASSPNRDEQYF. The CDR3 coding sequence is TGTGCCAGCTCACCGAACAGGGACGAGCAGTACTTC. V is TRBV18 and J is TRBJ2-7; perhaps TRBD1 as D (6 bases). V lost 3 bases, J lost 5 bases, and 8 bases lay in between. CDR3 length: 12 amino acids. The germline V gene encodes CDR1 KGHSH and CDR2 LQKENI.